These 11 T cell receptor beta chains were all obtained from the same sample, sequenced in a study of blood T cell repertoires in COVID-19. Clones were read by immunoSEQ multiplex PCR, and TCRdb kept only the in-frame ones, dropping some. The sample has around 240,000 clones, about 90% seen once. Sample: peripheral blood. Receptors originate from a woman in her twenties or thirties who had recovered from COVID-19.

This sequence joins TRBV3-1 (or the pseudogene TRBV3-2) and TRBJ2-5, with 7 bases fitting TRBD2. This CDR3 has 15 amino acids. V trimming: 6 bases; J trimming: 2 bases; junction bases outside the gene matches: 9. Germline V gives CDR1 LGHDT, CDR2 YNNKEL (reference sequence). CDR3 nucleotides: TGTGCCAGCAGTACTACTGGGGGGGGGCAAGAGACCCAGTACTTC. Its protein product is CASSTTGGGQETQYF.

The chain recombines TRBV10-3 with TRBJ2-2; TRBD2 is a possible D gene (5 bases). Germline V gene lookup returns CDR1 ENHRY and CDR2 SYGVKD. Trimming shortened V by 2 bases and J by 5 bases, and 9 bases separated the two germline ends. CDR3 length: 14 amino acids. Written as DNA, the CDR3 is TGTGCCATCAGTGAGCTACCGGGGACCGGGGAGCTGTTTTTT. Protein product: CAISELPGTGELFF.

This clone was counted once. The rearrangement links TRBV2 to TRBJ2-1; the D gene is possibly TRBD1 (5 bases). The CDR3 has 13 residues. The germline V gene has CDR1 SNHLY and CDR2 FYNNEI. Trimming removed 4 bases at V and 9 bases at J, with 13 bases between. The CDR3 nucleotides are TGTGCCAGCAGTGTCCAATATCAGGGTGAGCAGTTCTTC. This gives the protein CASSVQYQGEQFF.

The chain has TRBV5-6 and TRBJ2-1; weak D call: TRBD1 (5 bases). This CDR3 contains 15 residues. The V gene lost 3 bases and the J gene lost 1 base, with 11 bases spanning the gap. From germline, CDR1 is SGHDT and CDR2 YYEEEE. CDR3 amino acids: CASSSYRSSYNEQFF. The CDR3 nucleotides are TGTGCCAGCAGCTCCTACAGGAGTTCCTACAATGAGCAGTTCTTC.

The chain employs TRBV5-1 and TRBJ1-2; D uncertain. The V end was cut by 5 bases, the J end by 4 bases, with 18 bases between. Looked up from germline, CDR1 is SGHRS and CDR2 is YFSETQ. The CDR3 contains 15 residues. CDR3 nucleotides: TGCGCCAGCAGTCATGCCGGGGATTTCATCTATGGCTACACCTTC. Residues: CASSHAGDFIYGYTF.

CDR3 in amino acids: CASRRDIIRDEAFF. CDR3 DNA: TGTGCCAGTAGAAGAGATATTATCCGGGATGAAGCTTTCTTT. This chain joins TRBV19 and TRBJ1-1; D unresolved. The CDR3 sequence is 14 residues long. Germline V gene lookup returns CDR1 LNHDA and CDR2 SQIVND (reference sequence). Deletions cut 6 bases from V and 7 bases from J, with 18 bases between.

This clone was picked up a small number of times. The gene calls are TRBV5-1 and TRBJ2-2, with TRBD2 as a possible D gene (6 bases). Trimming left V 4 bases short and J 1 base short, with 11 bases between. Germline assignment: CDR1 SGHRS and CDR2 YFSETQ. This CDR3 has 15 residues. The CDR3 is CASSPLGGNTGELFF. DNA for the CDR3: TGCGCCAGCAGCCCCCTGGGGGGGAACACCGGGGAGCTGTTTTTT. Full variable domain (missing parts from reference TRBV5-1 and TRBJ2-2): KAGVTQTPRYLIKTRGQQVTLSCSPISGHRSVSWYQQTPGQGLQFLFEYFSETQRNKGNFPGRFSGRQFSNSRSEMNVSTLELGDSALYLCASSPLGGNTGELFFGEGSRLTVL.

J is TRBJ1-1 and V is TRBV19; D uncertain. V lost 1 base and J lost 0, with 12 bases in between. CDR3 length equals 16 residues. CDR1 and CDR2 from the germline V gene are LNHDA and SQIVND (reference sequence). The CDR3 protein is CASSIVRGLMNTEAFF. CDR3 nucleotide sequence: TGTGCCAGTAGTATAGTCAGAGGACTTATGAACACTGAAGCTTTCTTT.

The rearrangement links TRBV5-1 to TRBJ2-7; 8 bases match TRBD1. V trimming: 3 bases; J trimming: 1 base; junction bases outside the gene matches: 6. Germline CDR1 is SGHRS and CDR2 is YFSETQ. The CDR3 is 15 residues long. CDR3 in amino acids: CASSSITGGSYEQYF. CDR3 bases: TGCGCCAGCAGCTCAATAACAGGGGGATCCTACGAGCAGTACTTC.

This clone occurred a few times. V gene TRBV5-1 combines with J gene TRBJ2-7; the D gene is possibly TRBD1 (6 bases). The CDR3 is 13 residues long. Trimming took off 6 bases at V and 3 bases at J, with 13 bases between the two ends. Germline CDR1 SGHRS, CDR2 YFSETQ. CDR3 in amino acids: CASNRDTGYEQYF. Here the CDR3 DNA reads TGCGCCAGCAACCGGGACACGGGCTACGAGCAGTACTTC.

This chain joins TRBV6-8 and TRBJ2-1; TRBD1 agrees at 7 bases. The V segment lost 11 bases and the J segment 5 bases; nucleotides outside the gene matches: 9. This CDR3 is 13 amino acids long. Germline CDR1 reads MNHGY; CDR2 reads SAAAGT. The CDR3 protein is CAEGDSRNNEQFF. CDR3 coding DNA: TGTGCCGAGGGGGACAGTAGAAACAATGAGCAGTTCTTC.